This section outlines one T cell receptor (beta chain) sequence together with its context. The sample carries other DNA sequences with the same CDR3. The CDR3 consists of 14 residues. The V end was cut by 3 bases, the J end by 2 bases, with 7 bases between. The V gene's germline CDR1 is LNHDA and CDR2 SQIVND (reference sequence). Seattle-derived patients entered the study during active infection and were followed longitudinally. This specimen comes from a study of blood T cell repertoires in COVID-19. On the study more broadly: Sources were T cells, B-cell-depleted T cells, or PBMCs; the material itself was cDNA or gDNA.

As processed by the authors: Quantification of nucleated cells was approximated via reference gene primer amplification. The data were produced by immunoSEQ multiplex PCR, yet TCRdb's version contains in-frame clones alone and is incomplete. V, J and clone size reflect that table, while D and trimming were determined from the DNA. Of about 270,000 clones in the sample, approximately 86% were seen once. J is TRBJ2-2 and V is TRBV19; D may be TRBD1 (5 bases). This TCR came from a woman between 70 and 85 years old with COVID-19, enrolled during active disease. The sample comprised peripheral blood. Here the CDR3 DNA reads TGTGCCAGTAGTATCGACAGTAACACCGGGGAGCTGTTTTTT. This gives the protein CASSIDSNTGELFF.